Presented here are 3 T cell receptor beta chains from one specimen sequenced in a study of cytomegalovirus exposure and HLA in healthy donors. The PCR made use of 60 Vbeta and 13 Jbeta primers. The method was immunoSEQ multiplex PCR; TCRdb's version includes in-frame clones alone and lacks a portion of them. This repertoire shows some 120,000 clones, around 84% found once; its top ten account for over 5%. The sequenced material came from PBMCs. Every receptor here comes from a woman between 40 and 50 years old in good health and CMV-seronegative.

This clone occurred once. This chain uses TRBV29-1 with TRBJ2-7; D unresolved. This CDR3 contains 12 residues. Trimming took 0 bases from V and 5 from J, leaving 8 bases between them. Germline V gene lookup returns CDR1 SQVTM and CDR2 ANQGSEA. The CDR3 nucleotides are TGCAGCGTTGAAGACAGGATCAACGAGCAGTACTTC. Amino acids: CSVEDRINEQYF.

The V and J genes are TRBV18 and TRBJ2-3; 10 nucleotides line up with TRBD2. This CDR3 spans 16 amino acids. From germline, CDR1 is KGHSH and CDR2 LQKENI. J lost 4 bases, V lost 6 bases, and 10 bases had no gene match. The CDR3 protein is CASSPTLAGVPDTQYF. CDR3 DNA sequence: TGTGCCAGCTCCCCTACCCTAGCGGGAGTGCCAGATACGCAGTATTTT.

The chain is built from TRBV7-3 and TRBJ1-1, with D maybe TRBD1 (5 bases). The CDR3 is 13 residues long. Trimming shortened V by 2 bases and J by 5 bases, and 9 bases separated the two germline ends. Germline lookup yields CDR1 SGHTA and CDR2 FQGTGA. This CDR3 reads CASSLQGETEAFF. Written as DNA, the CDR3 is TGTGCCAGCAGCTTACAAGGGGAAACTGAAGCTTTCTTT.